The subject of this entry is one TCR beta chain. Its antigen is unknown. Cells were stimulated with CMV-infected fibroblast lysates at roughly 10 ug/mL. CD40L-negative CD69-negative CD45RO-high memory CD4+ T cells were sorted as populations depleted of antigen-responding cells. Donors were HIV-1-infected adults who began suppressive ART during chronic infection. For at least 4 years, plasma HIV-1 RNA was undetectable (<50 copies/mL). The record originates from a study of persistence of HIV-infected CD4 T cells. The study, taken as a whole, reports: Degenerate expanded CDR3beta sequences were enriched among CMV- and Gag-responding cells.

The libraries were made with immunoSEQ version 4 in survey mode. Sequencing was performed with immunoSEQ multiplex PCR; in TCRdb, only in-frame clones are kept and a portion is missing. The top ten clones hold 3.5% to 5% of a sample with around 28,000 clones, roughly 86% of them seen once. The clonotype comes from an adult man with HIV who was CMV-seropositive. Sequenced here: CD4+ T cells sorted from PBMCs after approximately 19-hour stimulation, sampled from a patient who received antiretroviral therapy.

The CDR3 is CASSPVGRLNSPLHF. Written as DNA, the CDR3 is TGTGCCAGCTCACCGGTGGGACGGTTAAATTCACCCCTCCACTTT. The rearrangement joins TRBV18 to TRBJ1-6; D may be TRBD1 (5 bases). Looked up from germline, CDR1 is KGHSH and CDR2 is LQKENI. The CDR3 runs to 15 residues. V lost 3 bases, J lost 7 bases, and 13 bases lay in between.